These 28 T cell receptor beta chains were all obtained from the same sample, sequenced in a study of OX40 agonist ivuxolimab in advanced cancers. Measured with immunoSEQ multiplex PCR; TCRdb has only the in-frame clones, and not every one. The sample lists more than 50,000 clones, about 94% occurring once. The source was CD4+ or CD8+ T cells sorted from blood, collected in a trial of the OX40 agonist ivuxolimab. All receptors come from an adult with an advanced solid tumor such as melanoma, head and neck, liver or kidney cancer.

The chain carries TRBV5-1 and TRBJ2-2; no definite D call. The CDR3 totals 16 residues. Germline V gene data show CDR1 as SGHRS and CDR2 as YFSETQ. Trimming pared 4 bases from V and 3 bases from J, leaving 16 bases between. Written as DNA, the CDR3 is TGCGCCAGCAGCCCTTCGGCGGTGGCAGACACCGGGGAGCTGTTTTTT. It encodes CASSPSAVADTGELFF.

The chain couples TRBV20-1 to TRBJ1-4; no definite D call. Germline V gene lookup returns CDR1 DFQATT and CDR2 SNEGSKA (reference sequence). The CDR3 is made up of 11 amino acids. Trimming left V 8 bases short and J 8 bases short, with 12 bases between. CDR3 nucleotide sequence: TGCAGTACCCTAGCCAGGGAAAAACTGTTTTTT. Protein product: CSTLAREKLFF.

This chain links TRBV5-4 with TRBJ2-7; TRBD2 agrees at 16 bases. There are 19 residues in the CDR3. Trimming took 4 bases from V and 6 from J; bases not matched to a gene: 16. Germline loops: CDR1 SGHNT, CDR2 YYREEE (reference sequence). Here the CDR3 reads CASSTCWGPGLAGGLEQYF. CDR3 sequence (DNA): TGTGCCAGCAGCACGTGTTGGGGGCCGGGACTAGCGGGAGGGCTCGAGCAGTACTTC.

The chain combines TRBV4-3 with TRBJ1-1, with D possibly being TRBD1 (6 bases). The CDR3 consists of 14 residues. Germline CDR1 and CDR2: LGHNA and YSLEER. V was shortened by 4 bases and J by 1 base, with 10 bases between the two germline ends. The CDR3 is CASSPQGGNTEAFF. For the CDR3, the DNA is TGCGCCAGCAGCCCCCAAGGGGGGAACACTGAAGCTTTCTTT.

The genes are TRBV4-3 and TRBJ1-2; the D is unclear. Germline V gene lookup returns CDR1 LGHNA and CDR2 YSLEER. Trimming removed 7 bases at V and 1 base at J, with 13 bases between. This CDR3 comprises 14 residues. In nucleotides, the CDR3 is TGCGCCAGCACTTTTTCGGGGAGTAACTATGGCTACACCTTC. Its translation is CASTFSGSNYGYTF.

The rearrangement uses TRBV9 and TRBJ2-1; 11 bases fit TRBD1. Germline values: CDR1 SGDLS, CDR2 YYNGEE. This CDR3 contains 15 residues. J lost 7 bases, V lost 4 bases, and 7 bases had no gene match. CDR3 sequence: CASSLSGTGGNEQFF. Written as DNA, the CDR3 is TGTGCCAGCAGCCTATCCGGGACAGGGGGGAATGAGCAGTTCTTC.

The chain links TRBV16 to TRBJ1-3; D unclear. The CDR3 is 14 amino acids. The germline CDR1 and CDR2 sequences are KGHSY and FQNENV. Trimming removed 2 bases from V and 0 bases from J, with 5 bases in between. CDR3 protein: CASSQGSSGNTIYF. CDR3 bases: TGTGCCAGCAGCCAAGGGTCCTCTGGAAACACCATATATTTT.

The chain couples TRBV27 to TRBJ2-3; possible D gene TRBD1, 7 bases. The CDR3 sequence is 13 residues long. Between the trimmed V and J ends, which lost 5 bases and 8 bases, there was a span of 14 bases. Germline V lookup: CDR1 MNHEY, CDR2 SMNVEV (reference sequence). CDR3 bases: TGTGCCAGCAGTATCCCAGGGGGAGGTACGCAGTATTTT. This codes for CASSIPGGGTQYF.

The V and J genes are TRBV7-6 and TRBJ2-7; no firm D call. Trimming shortened V by 1 base and J by 2 bases, and 6 bases separated the two germline ends. The CDR3 has 13 residues. Germline CDR1 is SGHVS and CDR2 is FNYEAQ. DNA for the CDR3: TGTGCCAGCAGCTTAGACTCTGCCTACGAGCAGTACTTC. Its protein product is CASSLDSAYEQYF.

V and J are TRBV7-9 and TRBJ1-1; possible D gene TRBD1, 6 bases. This CDR3 region has 14 residues. Germline V gives CDR1 SEHNR, CDR2 FQNEAQ (reference sequence). Trimming removed 5 bases at V and 6 bases at J, with 16 bases between. Here the CDR3 reads CASSPGGGRPEAFF. As DNA, the CDR3 is TGTGCCAGCAGCCCTGGAGGGGGTCGACCTGAAGCTTTCTTT.

V gene TRBV28 combines with J gene TRBJ1-4; TRBD1 might be the D (5 bases). Per the germline V gene, CDR1 is MDHEN and CDR2 is SYDVKM. CDR3 length: 15 amino acids. The V and J ends lost 4 bases and 0 bases respectively, with 9 bases between them. The CDR3 nucleotides read TGTGCCAGCAGTTCGCTCAGGGCAACTAATGAAAAACTGTTTTTT. Translating gives CASSSLRATNEKLFF. Full variable domain (rest looked up from reference TRBV28 and TRBJ1-4): DVKVTQSSRYLVKRTGEKVFLECVQDMDHENMFWYRQDPGLGLRLIYFSYDVKMKEKGDIPEGYSVSREKKERFSLILESASTNQTSMYLCASSSLRATNEKLFFGSGTQLSVL.

This sequence joins TRBV27 and TRBJ2-7; D not resolved. The CDR3 is 15 residues long. Trimming left V 5 bases short and J 0 bases short, with 14 bases between. Looked up from germline, CDR1 is MNHEY and CDR2 is SMNVEV (reference sequence). The CDR3 is CASSNMGSSSYEQYF. For the CDR3, the DNA is TGTGCCAGCAGTAATATGGGATCGAGCTCCTACGAGCAGTACTTC.

Only one count was recorded for this clone. This rearrangement joins TRBV30 to TRBJ1-5; D perhaps matches TRBD1 (5 bases). V was cut by 1 base and J by 2 bases, with 9 bases left in between. Germline CDR1 and CDR2: GTSNPN and SVGIG (reference sequence). The CDR3 runs to 14 residues. The CDR3 region has the DNA TGTGCCTGGAGTGCGGTAGGGGGCAATCAGCCCCAGCATTTT. Translation: CAWSAVGGNQPQHF.

J is TRBJ2-3 and V is TRBV2; TRBD2 aligns across 7 bases. V shed 1 base and J 6 bases; nucleotides not matched to a gene: 10. This CDR3 spans 16 amino acids. Germline CDR1 SNHLY, CDR2 FYNNEI. CDR3 sequence: CASSEDLWEGQDTQYF. Here the CDR3 DNA reads TGTGCCAGCAGTGAAGATCTTTGGGAGGGGCAGGATACGCAGTATTTT.

This chain uses TRBV19 with TRBJ1-1; D gene ambiguous. The CDR3 has 11 residues. Germline V gene lookup returns CDR1 LNHDA and CDR2 SQIVND (reference sequence). V dropped 3 bases and J dropped 5 bases, with 4 bases sitting between them. CDR3 protein: CASSINTEAFF. Written as DNA, the CDR3 is TGTGCCAGTAGTATCAATACTGAAGCTTTCTTT.

The chain employs TRBV9 and TRBJ2-6; D remains ambiguous. The CDR3 length is 15 residues. V was shortened by 2 bases and J by 0 bases, with 6 bases between the two germline ends. Germline CDR1 and CDR2: SGDLS and YYNGEE. Here the CDR3 reads CASSVWFSGANVLTF. In DNA, the CDR3 is TGTGCCAGCAGCGTTTGGTTCTCTGGGGCCAACGTCCTGACTTTC. The full variable domain, completed using reference TRBV9 and TRBJ2-6, is DSGVTQTPKHLITATGQRVTLRCSPRSGDLSVYWYQQSLDQGLQFLIQYYNGEERAKGNILERFSAQQFPDLHSELNLSSLELGDSALYFCASSVWFSGANVLTFGAGSRLTVL.

The chain uses TRBV27 and TRBJ2-7, with 10 bases identical to TRBD2. The CDR3 loop spans 15 amino acids. V lost 6 bases, J lost 3 bases, and 8 bases stayed unmatched. Germline values: CDR1 MNHEY, CDR2 SMNVEV (reference sequence). The CDR3 sequence is CASRLTSGMLYEQYF. CDR3 DNA: TGTGCCAGCAGGCTAACTAGCGGGATGCTCTACGAGCAGTACTTC.

The rearrangement links TRBV5-4 to TRBJ1-1; no definite D call. The V gene's germline CDR1 is SGHNT and CDR2 YYREEE (reference sequence). Deletions cut 0 bases from V and 0 bases from J, with 6 bases between. The length of the CDR3 is 14 residues. Written as DNA, the CDR3 is TGTGCCAGCAGCTTGGACAGCCTGAACACTGAAGCTTTCTTT. As protein: CASSLDSLNTEAFF.

The rearrangement links TRBV5-8 to TRBJ2-2; 12 nucleotides agree with TRBD1. J lost 2 bases, V lost 4 bases, and 6 bases had no gene match. The CDR3 has 17 residues. The V gene's germline CDR1 is SGHTS and CDR2 YDEGEE. CDR3 sequence reads: CASSESGTGGNTGELFF. Here the CDR3 DNA reads TGTGCCAGCAGCGAATCCGGGACAGGGGGCAACACCGGGGAGCTGTTTTTT.

The chain has TRBV6-5 and TRBJ1-2, with D perhaps TRBD1 (5 bases). CDR3 length: 12 residues. The germline CDR1 and CDR2 sequences are MNHEY and SVGAGI. V lost 4 bases to trimming and J lost 3 bases, with 6 bases between them. Here the CDR3 DNA reads TGTGCCAGCAGTTGGGGGGACTATGGCTACACCTTC. This codes for CASSWGDYGYTF.

This CDR3 is CATAFPSSYEQYF. The CDR3 nucleotides are TGTGCCACAGCTTTCCCGAGCTCCTACGAGCAGTACTTC. This sequence joins TRBV10-3 and TRBJ2-7; D remains ambiguous. CDR3 size: 13 residues. Germline V gene data show CDR1 as ENHRY and CDR2 as SYGVKD. Trimming removed 10 bases at V and 0 bases at J, with 13 bases between.

The rearrangement joins TRBV27 to TRBJ2-2, with TRBD2 matching 8 bases. The CDR3 extends over 15 amino acids. V gave up 5 bases and J gave up 3 bases; unmatched junction bases: 5. In germline, CDR1 is MNHEY, CDR2 SMNVEV (reference sequence). The CDR3 DNA sequence: TGTGCCAGCAGTCTCGGGAGGGCCTACACCGGGGAGCTGTTTTTT. Translated, it gives CASSLGRAYTGELFF.

V and J are TRBV5-6 and TRBJ2-7, with unresolved D. The length of the CDR3 is 14 residues. V gave up 2 bases and J gave up 6 bases, with 15 bases separating them. Germline CDR1 reads SGHDT; CDR2 reads YYEEEE. The CDR3 nucleotides read TGTGCCAGCAGCTTAAGCTCCGCGGCGCTCGAGCAGTACTTC. Its protein product is CASSLSSAALEQYF. The full variable domain, its missing parts supplied by reference TRBV5-6 and TRBJ2-7, is DAGVTQSPTHLIKTRGQQVTLRCSPKSGHDTVSWYQQALGQGPQFIFQYYEEEERQRGNFPDRFSGHQFPNYSSELNVNALLLGDSALYLCASSLSSAALEQYFGPGTRLTVT.

This clone came up a few times. This specimen includes other DNA sequences encoding the same CDR3. This rearrangement joins TRBV9 to TRBJ1-2; 8 bases agree with TRBD1. In germline, CDR1 is SGDLS, CDR2 YYNGEE. Trimming took 4 bases from V and 2 from J; bases not matched to a gene: 7. The CDR3 totals 15 residues. This CDR3 reads CASSPRTGPNYGYTF. For the CDR3, the DNA is TGTGCCAGCAGCCCCCGGACAGGGCCCAACTATGGCTACACCTTC.

The V and J genes are TRBV9 and TRBJ2-1, with TRBD1 matching 8 bases. CDR1 is SGDLS and CDR2 is YYNGEE in the germline V gene. The CDR3 is 18 residues long. The J segment lost 8 bases and the V segment lost 0 bases, leaving 16 bases of the junction unmatched. In nucleotides, the CDR3 is TGTGCCAGCAGCGTAGAGGGGACAGGCGGTATCATGGGCGATGAGCAGTTCTTC. This translates into CASSVEGTGGIMGDEQFF.

CDR3 sequence reads: CASSLDTGELFF. CDR3 DNA sequence: TGTGCCAGCAGCCTAGACACCGGGGAGCTGTTTTTT. The V and J genes are TRBV5-6 and TRBJ2-2; D not certain. Germline CDR1 SGHDT, CDR2 YYEEEE. The length of the CDR3 is 12 residues. The V and J ends lost 4 bases and 3 bases respectively, with 4 bases between them.

This sequence joins TRBV5-1 and TRBJ1-1; 7 bases are a match to TRBD1. The ends lost 0 bases at V and 3 bases at J; junction bases unmatched: 2. Germline assignment: CDR1 SGHRS and CDR2 YFSETQ. The CDR3 length is 14 residues. CDR3 in DNA: TGCGCCAGCAGCTTGGTAGGGGGCGACACTGAAGCTTTCTTT. This translates into CASSLVGGDTEAFF.

A single count supports this clone. The chain carries TRBV28 and TRBJ2-7, with D unclear. Deletions cut 2 bases from V and 3 bases from J, with 14 bases between. The V gene's germline CDR1 is MDHEN and CDR2 SYDVKM. The CDR3 contains 15 residues. The CDR3 is CASSLTASSGYEQYF. In DNA, the CDR3 is TGTGCCAGCAGTTTAACGGCATCGTCAGGCTACGAGCAGTACTTC.